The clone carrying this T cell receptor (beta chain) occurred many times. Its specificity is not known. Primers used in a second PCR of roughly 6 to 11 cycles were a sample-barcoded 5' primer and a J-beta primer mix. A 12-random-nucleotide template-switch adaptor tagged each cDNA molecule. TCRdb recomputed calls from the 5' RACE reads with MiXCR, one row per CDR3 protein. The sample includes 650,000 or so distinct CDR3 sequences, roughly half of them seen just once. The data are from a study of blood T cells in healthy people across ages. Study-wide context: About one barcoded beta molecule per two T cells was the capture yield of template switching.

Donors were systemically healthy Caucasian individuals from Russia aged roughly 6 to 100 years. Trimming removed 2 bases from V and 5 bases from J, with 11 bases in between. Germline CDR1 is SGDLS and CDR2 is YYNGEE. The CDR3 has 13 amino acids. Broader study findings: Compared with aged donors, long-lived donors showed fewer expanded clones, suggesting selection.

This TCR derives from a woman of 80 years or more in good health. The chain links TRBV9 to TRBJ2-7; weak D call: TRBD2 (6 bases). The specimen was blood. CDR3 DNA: TGTGCCAGCAGCGTGGTGTCGGGGGACGAGCAGTACTTC. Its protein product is CASSVVSGDEQYF.